The T cell receptor (beta chain) described here comes from a study of blood T cells in healthy people across ages. Study-wide points: Roughly linear declines in TCR beta diversity per million T cells occurred with age.

As regards this clonotype: Its antigen is unknown.

The CDR3 has 13 residues. The V and J ends lost 9 bases and 4 bases respectively, with 12 bases between them. Germline V gene sequence: CDR1 KGHDR, CDR2 SFDVKD. With a J-beta primer mix and a sample-barcoded 5' primer, a second PCR ran about 7 to 12 cycles. TCRdb re-analysed the 5' RACE reads in MiXCR, keeping a single row per CDR3 protein. Seen here are hundreds of thousands of distinct CDR3 sequences, 56% observed once, and the top ten hold about a quarter. Ranging in age from about 6 to 95, the donors were healthy Caucasian individuals from Russia. Peripheral blood, about 9.8 milliliters per donor, was collected.

The sample was blood. The sequence was obtained from a man in his forties or fifties in good health. V and J are TRBV24-1 and TRBJ2-1; D perhaps matches TRBD2 (5 bases). As DNA, the CDR3 is TGTGCCACCCCACTAGTGAAATACAATGAGCAGTTCTTC. This gives the protein CATPLVKYNEQFF.